A selection of T cell receptor beta chains follows, all from one sample in a study of T cell responses to AZD1222 COVID-19 vaccine. Assay used: immunoSEQ multiplex PCR; TCRdb lists only in-frame clones, some missing. This table holds 66,000 or so clones, roughly nine tenths found once. The sequences come from peripheral blood, collected on day 0 of AZD1222 vaccination. The source is an adult in good health. The CDR3 runs from the conserved cysteine through the conserved F or W. D genes are given only for firm matches. Rows may omit the clone size; those that give it use once, few, many or a size class.

15	NA	TRBV10-3	TRBD1	TRBJ2-3	TGTGCCATACTAGACAGGGGGTCTAGCACAGATACGCAGTATTTT	CAILDRGSSTDTQYF
14	NA	TRBV5-1	NA	TRBJ2-2	TGCGCCAGCAGCTTCCCGGGAAACACCGGGGAGCTGTTTTTT	CASSFPGNTGELFF
13	NA	TRBV10-1	NA	TRBJ1-2	TGCGCCAGCGGACCTTCGCAGGGTCAAGGCTACACCTTC	CASGPSQGQGYTF
17	NA	TRBV9	NA	TRBJ1-3	TGTGCCAGCAGCGCTAGGACGGACCTATTCTCTGGAAACACCATATATTTT	CASSARTDLFSGNTIYF
16	NA	TRBV29-1	NA	TRBJ1-1	TGCAGCGTACCCCCTATGACAGTGAAGATGAACACTGAAGCTTTCTTT	CSVPPMTVKMNTEAFF
14	few	TRBV9	TRBD2	TRBJ2-1	TGTGCCAGCAGCTTCCGCGGGGGGGCTGGCGAGCAGTTCTTC	CASSFRGGAGEQFF
21	few	TRBV19	TRBD2	TRBJ2-6	TGTGCCAGTACCAGGGGAGCTTCTATAGCGGGGGGGCCTTACGGGGCCAACGTCCTGACTTTC	CASTRGASIAGGPYGANVLTF
15	NA	TRBV15	NA	TRBJ2-1	TGTGCCACCAGCAGACTGGGAGTTTCCTACAATGAGCAGTTCTTC	CATSRLGVSYNEQFF
16	few	TRBV19	NA	TRBJ2-1	TGTGCCAGTAGCTCACTATCACCCCCCCCTCTCAATGAGCAGTTCTTC	CASSSLSPPPLNEQFF
15	NA	TRBV19	NA	TRBJ2-7	TGTGCCAGTAGTATAGTGGGGACAAATCTCTACGAGCAGTACTTC	CASSIVGTNLYEQYF
16	NA	TRBV5-1	NA	TRBJ1-2	TGCGCCAGCAGCTTGGGGTCAGGGGATGGTAGCTATGGCTACACCTTC	CASSLGSGDGSYGYTF
14	NA	TRBV9	NA	TRBJ1-1	TGTGCCAGCAGCGTAGGAGGGCAGAACACTGAAGCTTTCTTT	CASSVGGQNTEAFF
14	NA	TRBV6-2/TRBV6-3	TRBD2	TRBJ2-7	TGTGCCAGCAGTTACGGGACTAGCGGGTACGAGCAGTACTTC	CASSYGTSGYEQYF
15	NA	TRBV28	NA	TRBJ1-4	TGTGCCAGCAGTTTAGGGCAGCTCCGGGGAGAAAAACTGTTTTTT	CASSLGQLRGEKLFF
15	once	TRBV13	TRBD2	TRBJ2-1	TGTGCCAGCAGCCGGACTAGCGGTGTCTACAATGAGCAGTTCTTC	CASSRTSGVYNEQFF
16	NA	TRBV30	TRBD2	TRBJ2-3	TGTGCCTGGAGGCGGGCGGGAGAGGGGCACACAGATACGCAGTATTTT	CAWRRAGEGHTDTQYF
14	NA	TRBV7-6	NA	TRBJ1-1	TGTGCCAGCTCCTACGGGGGGGCGAACACTGAAGCTTTCTTT	CASSYGGANTEAFF
14	NA	TRBV7-6	NA	TRBJ2-2	TGTGCCAGCAGCTTAGGAGGGGAGACCGGGGAGCTGTTTTTT	CASSLGGETGELFF
13	few	TRBV2	NA	TRBJ2-7	TGTGCCAGCATCCCAAGCCGGGACAACGAGCAGTACTTC	CASIPSRDNEQYF
16	NA	TRBV7-2	TRBD1	TRBJ2-7	TGTGCCAGCAGCTTAGCGCTTAACAGGGGGAGAAACGAGCAGTACTTC	CASSLALNRGRNEQYF
17	NA	TRBV28	TRBD1	TRBJ1-3	TGTGCCAGCAGTTTAGGGACAGGAGAAGTCTCTGGAAACACCATATATTTT	CASSLGTGEVSGNTIYF
16	NA	TRBV6-5	NA	TRBJ1-1	TGTGCCAGCAGTTCTGGGACGGACAGATCGAACACTGAAGCTTTCTTT	CASSSGTDRSNTEAFF
13	NA	TRBV29-1	NA	TRBJ2-7	TGCAGCGCTTTAGGGACGGAAATCTACGAGCAGTACTTC	CSALGTEIYEQYF
14	NA	TRBV20-1	TRBD2	TRBJ2-3	TGCAGTGCTAGTAGGGGACCGGGGGGGGATACGCAGTATTTT	CSASRGPGGDTQYF
14	NA	TRBV5-1	NA	TRBJ1-1	TGCGCCAGCACAGGCGCAGGGACGAACACTGAAGCTTTCTTT	CASTGAGTNTEAFF
15	NA	TRBV19	TRBD1	TRBJ1-6	TGTGCCAGTAGTCTCGACAGGGGAATCAATTCACCCCTCCACTTT	CASSLDRGINSPLHF
15	NA	TRBV7-6	TRBD1	TRBJ1-1	TGTGCCAGCAGCCCAGGGACAGGGAAGAACACTGAAGCTTTCTTT	CASSPGTGKNTEAFF
17	NA	TRBV4-3	TRBD2	TRBJ2-5	TGCGCCAGCAGCCCGGGAGTAGCGGGGGGCCTGGAAGAGACCCAGTACTTC	CASSPGVAGGLEETQYF
15	NA	TRBV5-1	TRBD2	TRBJ2-6	TGCGCCAGCAGCTTGGCCGGGGGGGAGGCCAACGTCCTGACTTTC	CASSLAGGEANVLTF
11	NA	TRBV20-1	NA	TRBJ2-5	TGCAGTGCTAGCGGACAAGAGACCCAGTACTTC	CSASGQETQYF
17	NA	TRBV7-9	TRBD2	TRBJ2-3	TGTGCCAGCAGCTTAGGGGCTAGCGGGGGGGCAAAAGATACGCAGTATTTT	CASSLGASGGAKDTQYF
16	NA	TRBV11-3	TRBD2	TRBJ2-7	TGTGCCAGCAGCCTAGGTGGTAGCGGGGACCTCTACGAGCAGTACTTC	CASSLGGSGDLYEQYF